The 18 T cell receptor beta chains in this list originate from one sample, sequenced in a study of shared clonotypes between healthy human individuals. Measured with immunoSEQ multiplex PCR; TCRdb has only the in-frame clones, and not every one. The table records 2.3 million or so clones, 90% to 95% of them present only once. The material sequenced was naive CD4+ T cells from PBMCs. Subset given: CD45RA+ positively selected. The source is a man aged 18 to 35 in good health. Some clones in this sample may be carry-over from other donors' samples.

The chain links TRBV7-3 to TRBJ2-3; weak D call: TRBD2 (6 bases). V was shortened by 5 bases and J by 4 bases, with 13 bases between the two germline ends. The CDR3 covers 14 residues. Germline V gene sequence: CDR1 SGHTA, CDR2 FQGTGA. Here the CDR3 DNA reads TGTGCCAGCAGCCTAGGGGAGGCGCCAGATACGCAGTATTTT. Its protein product is CASSLGEAPDTQYF.

This clone was counted between two and nine times. Other DNA sequences within the sample encode an identical CDR3. This rearrangement joins TRBV7-2 to TRBJ1-5; D unresolved. The CDR3 consists of 13 residues. The germline V gene encodes CDR1 SGHTA and CDR2 FQGNSA. V gave up 1 base and J gave up 4 bases, with 5 bases separating them. The CDR3 here is CASSLDTNQPQHF. The CDR3 region has the DNA TGTGCCAGCAGCTTAGACACTAATCAGCCCCAGCATTTT.

The V gene is TRBV7-9, the J gene TRBJ2-5; D assignment may be TRBD1 or TRBD2 (5 bases each). Trimming took 2 bases from V and 4 from J, leaving 11 bases between them. The germline gives CDR1 SEHNR, CDR2 FQNEAQ (reference sequence). CDR3 size: 14 residues. The DNA of the CDR3 is TGTGCCAGCAGCTTAAGCCAGGGAGTAGAGACCCAGTACTTC. Translation gives CASSLSQGVETQYF.

The chain joins TRBV19 to TRBJ2-5; no firm D call. V was cut by 3 bases and J by 4 bases, with 12 bases left in between. Germline assignment: CDR1 LNHDA and CDR2 SQIVND (reference sequence). This CDR3 is built from 14 residues. In nucleotides, the CDR3 is TGTGCCAGTAGTATGTATCCCACGCGAGAGACCCAGTACTTC. Its protein is CASSMYPTRETQYF.

V and J are TRBV9 and TRBJ1-5; D is undetermined. V lost 4 bases and J 4 bases, leaving 9 bases between the germline ends. CDR1 and CDR2 (germline): SGDLS, YYNGEE. The length of the CDR3 is 13 residues. CDR3 bases: TGTGCCAGCAGCCCTCAAGTAAATCAGCCCCAGCATTTT. This gives the protein CASSPQVNQPQHF.

The chain has TRBV5-4 and TRBJ2-3, with 9 bases fitting TRBD2. CDR3 length equals 15 residues. CDR1 is SGHNT and CDR2 is YYREEE in the germline V gene (reference sequence). The V segment lost 1 base and the J segment 7 bases; nucleotides outside the gene matches: 7. CDR3 in DNA: TGTGCCAGCAGCTTGCGGCGGGAGGGGGGATATACGCAGTATTTT. Translation: CASSLRREGGYTQYF.

This rearrangement joins TRBV7-3 to TRBJ1-2; maybe TRBD1 (6 bases). V was trimmed by 3 bases and J by 8 bases, leaving 13 bases between them. This CDR3 has 13 residues. Germline CDR1 is SGHTA and CDR2 is FQGTGA. The CDR3 spells CASSFPGGEGYTF. As DNA, the CDR3 is TGTGCCAGCAGCTTCCCGGGGGGCGAGGGCTACACCTTC.

The genes are TRBV5-4 and TRBJ2-5; 14 bases match TRBD2. This CDR3 region has 15 residues. Germline CDR1 SGHNT, CDR2 YYREEE (reference sequence). V shed 3 bases and J 5 bases; nucleotides not matched to a gene: 3. The CDR3 protein is CASSSRTSGGETQYF. CDR3 DNA: TGTGCCAGCAGCTCCCGGACTAGCGGGGGGGAGACCCAGTACTTC.

The rearrangement links TRBV6-5 to TRBJ1-3; weak D call: TRBD1 (6 bases). Germline V gene sequence: CDR1 MNHEY, CDR2 SVGAGI. The germline V and J ends were trimmed by 6 bases and 8 bases, with 14 bases remaining between them. This CDR3 contains 13 residues. CDR3 sequence: CASRTPSGDTIYF. CDR3 DNA: TGTGCCAGCAGGACACCCTCAGGGGACACCATATATTTT.

CDR3 nucleotide sequence: TGTGCCAGCAGCTTTGGGGGGGACAATCAGCCCCAGCATTTT. Protein: CASSFGGDNQPQHF. The V call is TRBV7-2, the J call TRBJ1-5; D possibly corresponds to TRBD1 (5 bases). Germline values: CDR1 SGHTA, CDR2 FQGNSA. Trimming pared 3 bases from V and 3 bases from J, leaving 9 bases between. The length of the CDR3 is 14 residues.

V usage is TRBV19 and J usage is TRBJ2-3, with TRBD1 matching over 7 bases. The length of the CDR3 is 13 residues. Germline V CDR1 and CDR2: LNHDA, SQIVND (reference sequence). V gave up 5 bases and J gave up 13 bases; unmatched junction bases: 12. CDR3 residues: CASSWGTENLKYF. CDR3 DNA sequence: TGTGCCAGTAGTTGGGGGACAGAGAACCTTAAGTATTTT.

This clone was counted once. The chain combines TRBV4-1 with TRBJ2-5; 10 positions agree with TRBD1. The V gene end was trimmed by 1 base and the J gene end by 5 bases; junction bases not matched to a gene: 19. The CDR3 sequence is 20 residues long. The germline V gene encodes CDR1 MGHRA and CDR2 YSYEKL. CDR3 in amino acids: CASSQASGTGATPRGETQYF. CDR3 nucleotides: TGCGCCAGCAGCCAAGCATCCGGGACAGGGGCCACTCCACGTGGGGAGACCCAGTACTTC.

CDR3 sequence: CASSQGYRAGVAYNEQFF. CDR3 DNA: TGTGCCAGCAGCCAAGGGTACCGAGCGGGAGTCGCCTACAATGAGCAGTTCTTC. The chain has TRBV14 and TRBJ2-1, with 8 bases aligning to TRBD2. The length of the CDR3 is 18 residues. Germline loops: CDR1 SGHDN, CDR2 FVKESK. V was clipped by 1 base and J by 2 bases; unmatched bases: 10.

The V call is TRBV6-5, the J call TRBJ1-1; TRBD1 is a possible D gene (6 bases). Germline values: CDR1 MNHEY, CDR2 SVGAGI. V was pared by 4 bases and J by 8 bases, with 11 bases between. CDR3 length: 12 residues. The CDR3 DNA follows: TGTGCCAGCAGTTCCGGACAGCCGGAAGCTTTCTTT. This sequence encodes CASSSGQPEAFF.

The chain recombines TRBV19 with TRBJ2-7; D uncertain. V lost 2 bases, J lost 0 bases, and 11 bases lay in between. The CDR3 spans 15 residues. The germline V gene encodes CDR1 LNHDA and CDR2 SQIVND (reference sequence). The CDR3 region has the DNA TGTGCCAGTAGTATAAATGGCTGGAGCTCCTACGAGCAGTACTTC. The encoded protein is CASSINGWSSYEQYF.

The rearrangement links TRBV5-8 to TRBJ1-5, with 10 bases that match TRBD1. Germline V gene lookup returns CDR1 SGHTS and CDR2 YDEGEE. V shed 2 bases, J shed 0 bases, and the junction held 2 bases outside the gene matches. The CDR3 has 16 residues. The CDR3 is CASSFRTGGSNQPQHF. The CDR3 region has the DNA TGTGCCAGCAGCTTTAGGACAGGGGGTAGCAATCAGCCCCAGCATTTT.

The V gene is TRBV7-3, the J gene TRBJ2-1; possible D gene TRBD2, 6 bases. V lost 0 bases and J lost 9, with 12 bases in between. CDR3 length: 14 residues. Germline CDR1 reads SGHTA; CDR2 reads FQGTGA. The CDR3 here is CASSLTSGWGEQFF. The CDR3 coding sequence is TGTGCCAGCAGCTTAACTAGCGGTTGGGGTGAGCAGTTCTTC.

J is TRBJ1-4 and V is TRBV7-2; a weak D match, TRBD1 (5 bases). Germline V CDR1 and CDR2: SGHTA, FQGNSA. The germline V and J ends were trimmed by 6 bases and 8 bases, with 19 bases remaining between them. The CDR3 length is 15 residues. The CDR3 DNA reads TGTGCCAGCAGTCAACTCAAGAACCCAGGGGAAAAACTGTTTTTT. This gives the protein CASSQLKNPGEKLFF.